This T cell receptor beta chain was profiled in a study of CD4 T cells in relation to SARS-CoV-2 and coronaviruses (dated by TCRdb to 2020 to 2022). In the study overall: In the ViraFEST assay, PBMCs were cultured with antigen for ten to eleven days, after which TCR beta CDR3s were sequenced to identify clonal expansions specific to the antigen. An HIV-1 Nef peptide pool or a no-peptide culture served as the negative reference condition. HLA restriction was mapped for shared crossreactive spike epitopes using patient-derived lymphoblastoid cell lines. At the level of individual TCR clonotypes, the study evaluated whether memory CD4+ T cells crossreact between the spike proteins of SARS-CoV-2 and those of common cold coronaviruses. The Adaptive Biotechnologies TCR-sequencing kit was used to sequence samples from a few pre-COVID donors and the naive versus memory experiments, while other data came from Illumina-based sequencing. A different TCR-beta assay, based on Illumina, was used to sequence expansion assays from other donors in the study.

CD4+ T cells from unexposed donors were collected before the COVID-19 pandemic (2011-2018). After roughly 11 days of culture, CD4+ T cells were isolated with the EasySep CD4+ T cell isolation kit. As cell numbers permitted, CD4+ T cells from unexposed donors were tested for reactivity to SARS-CoV-2 S and N and to four common cold coronavirus spike pools. Each well held 1.5 million to 2 million PBMCs cultured in IMDM containing roughly 5% human AB serum and approximately 9 IU/ml IL-2. Half of the culture medium was replaced with fresh IL-2-containing medium on days 3 and 7. Triplicate replicate wells were generally used for each peptide culture condition. The leukapheresis product for the unexposed donors was obtained through commercial purchase. Ficoll-Paque PLUS gradient centrifugation was used to isolate PBMCs from leukapheresis product or whole blood. PBMCs were either used fresh in the expansion assay or cryopreserved at -140 degrees C. The QIAamp Micro DNA Kit was used to extract genomic DNA from the CD4+ T cells.

Study-level results and caveats: No donor contributed both pre-pandemic and post-infection samples, which limited tracing the source of pre-existing responses. Compared with monoreactive clones, crossreactive clones had significantly weaker SARS-CoV-2-driven expansion, a result consistent with antigenic imprinting. Because the crossreactivity analysis focused on spike protein, crossreactivity against other viral proteins was not assessed. Small numbers of patients and of tested TCRs were a limitation of the study. Memory CD4+ clonotypes crossrecognizing SARS-CoV-2 and at least one common cold coronavirus spike were found in 60% to 70% of donors.

Of note for this clone: Its antigen remains unidentified. No qualities accompany the bases; no much larger clone lies one base away.

The method behind the library was the immunoSEQ multiplex PCR assay. As for the original processing: Preprocessing removed nonproductive sequences and CDR3s not starting with C, not ending with F or W, or shorter than 7 amino acids. Antigen-specific clonotypes were called with the MANAFEST web app on the basis of expansion relative to the reference and to other culture wells. A clone was considered positive if the clone showed significant expansion compared with the reference culture in 2 of 3 replicate wells at an FDR below 0.05. A further requirement for positive clones was significant expansion compared with all other tandem wells, along with an odds ratio above 5. CDR3 homology was quantified as pairwise Levenshtein distance, calculated with the stringdist R package after three terminal residues were trimmed from each end. As stored in TCRdb, this immuneACCESS dataset retains in-frame rearrangements with V and J assigned. A fraction of the clones does not appear; measured against another copy, unresolved V genes explain less than half of the discrepancy, and the remainder lacks a known reason. D and trimming come from the DNA, and the V and J calls and clone size come from that table. This sample is represented by roughly 29,000 clones; about three quarters of them were singletons. The ten largest clones add up to approximately 22% of the sample.

V is shortened by 2 bases, J by 0 bases, and the region joining them spans 14 bases. The CDR3 sequence holds 17 residues, the cysteine and phenylalanine included. Only the CDR3 region is kept as DNA, spanning 51 bases read in frame from base 1. CDR1 is given as ENHRY and CDR2 as SYGVKD, both from the germline V gene. Material for sequencing was CD4+ T cells from PBMCs, cultured in vitro. The sequence was obtained from a human donor in good health. The chain couples TRBV10-3 to TRBJ2-1; no D segment can be confidently identified. The DNA reads as follows: TGTGCCATCAGTGAGACGAGCAGCAGCCACTCCTACAATGAGCAGTTCTTC. It translates to CAISETSSSHSYNEQFF.